This T cell receptor beta chain was documented in a study of blood T cell repertoires in COVID-19. Study background: Spain, Italy and the United States supplied samples that represented acute and convalescent COVID-19. Sources were T cells, B-cell-depleted T cells, or PBMCs; the material itself was cDNA or gDNA.

In the authors' workflow: For nucleated cells, counts were estimated from reference gene primer amplification. Produced via immunoSEQ multiplex PCR; TCRdb's table is partial and in-frame only. That table supplies the V and J calls and clone size; D and trimming were determined from the DNA. The data hold roughly 100,000 clones, with roughly nine tenths observed a single time. Germline V CDR1 and CDR2: LGHDT, YNNKEL (reference sequence). J lost 6 bases, V lost 3 bases, and 13 bases had no gene match. CDR3 size: 17 residues. The gene calls are TRBV3-1 (or the pseudogene TRBV3-2) and TRBJ2-5, with 10 nucleotides matching TRBD2. Sequencing was performed on peripheral blood. This TCR was recovered from a man in his forties or fifties in a cohort sampled during active COVID-19. The CDR3 DNA follows: TGTGCCAGCAGCCAGAGGGGAGCGGGGGGGGCCTCACAGACCCAGTACTTC. Encoded protein: CASSQRGAGGASQTQYF.